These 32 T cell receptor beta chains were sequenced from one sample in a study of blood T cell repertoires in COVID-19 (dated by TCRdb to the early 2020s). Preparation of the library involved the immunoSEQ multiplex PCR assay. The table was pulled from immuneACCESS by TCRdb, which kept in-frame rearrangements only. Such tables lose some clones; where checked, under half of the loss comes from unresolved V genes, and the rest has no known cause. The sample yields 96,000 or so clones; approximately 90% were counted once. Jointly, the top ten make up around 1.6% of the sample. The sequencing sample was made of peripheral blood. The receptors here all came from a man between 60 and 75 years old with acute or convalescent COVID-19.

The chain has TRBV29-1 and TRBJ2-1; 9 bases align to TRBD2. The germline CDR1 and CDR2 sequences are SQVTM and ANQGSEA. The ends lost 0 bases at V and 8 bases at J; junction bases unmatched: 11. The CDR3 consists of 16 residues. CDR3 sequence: CSVEDPSGVGGDEQFF. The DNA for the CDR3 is TGCAGCGTTGAAGATCCTAGCGGGGTCGGGGGGGATGAGCAGTTCTTC.

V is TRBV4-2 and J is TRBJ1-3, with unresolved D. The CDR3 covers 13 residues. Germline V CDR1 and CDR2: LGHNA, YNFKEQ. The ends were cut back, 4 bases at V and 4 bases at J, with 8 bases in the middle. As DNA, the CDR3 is TGTGCCAGCAGCCCGGGAGACGGAAACACCATATATTTT. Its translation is CASSPGDGNTIYF.

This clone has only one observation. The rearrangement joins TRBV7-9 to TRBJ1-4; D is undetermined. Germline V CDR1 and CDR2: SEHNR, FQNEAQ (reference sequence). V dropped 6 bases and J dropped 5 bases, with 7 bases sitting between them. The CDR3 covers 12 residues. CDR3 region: CASRGENEKLFF. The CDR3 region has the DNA TGTGCCAGCAGGGGCGAAAATGAAAAACTGTTTTTT.

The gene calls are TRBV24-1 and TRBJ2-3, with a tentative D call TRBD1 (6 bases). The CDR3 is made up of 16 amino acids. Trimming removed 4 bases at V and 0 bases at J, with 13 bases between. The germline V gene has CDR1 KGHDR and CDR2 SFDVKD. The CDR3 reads CATSDALRGSTDTQYF. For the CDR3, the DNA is TGTGCCACCAGTGACGCCCTAAGGGGGAGCACAGATACGCAGTATTTT.

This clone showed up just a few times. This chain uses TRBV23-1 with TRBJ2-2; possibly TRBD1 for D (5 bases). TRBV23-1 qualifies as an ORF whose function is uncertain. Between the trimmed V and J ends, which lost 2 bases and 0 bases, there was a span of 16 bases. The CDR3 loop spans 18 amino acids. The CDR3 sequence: CASSQGVQGGTNTGELFF. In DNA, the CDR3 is TGCGCCAGCAGTCAAGGTGTGCAGGGCGGCACGAACACCGGGGAGCTGTTTTTT.

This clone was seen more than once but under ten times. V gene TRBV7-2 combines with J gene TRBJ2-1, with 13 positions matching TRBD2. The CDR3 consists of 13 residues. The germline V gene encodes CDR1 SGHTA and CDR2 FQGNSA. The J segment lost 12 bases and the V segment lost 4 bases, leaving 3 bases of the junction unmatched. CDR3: CASSSGLAGRQFF. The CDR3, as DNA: TGTGCCAGCAGCTCGGGACTAGCGGGAAGGCAGTTCTTC.

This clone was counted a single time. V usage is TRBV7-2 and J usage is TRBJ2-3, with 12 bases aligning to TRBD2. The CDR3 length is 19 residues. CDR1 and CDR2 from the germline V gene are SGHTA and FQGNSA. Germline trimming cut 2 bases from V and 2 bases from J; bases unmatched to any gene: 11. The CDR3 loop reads CASSLLVLSSGRATDTQYF. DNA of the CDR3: TGTGCCAGCAGCTTATTGGTCCTCTCTAGCGGGAGGGCCACAGATACGCAGTATTTT.

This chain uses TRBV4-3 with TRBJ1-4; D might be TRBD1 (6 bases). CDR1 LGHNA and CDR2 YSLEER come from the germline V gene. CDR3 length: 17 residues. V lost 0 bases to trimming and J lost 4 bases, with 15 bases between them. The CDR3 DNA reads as TGCGCCAGCAGCCAAGATGGAGTAGGGGGATATAATGAAAAACTGTTTTTT. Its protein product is CASSQDGVGGYNEKLFF.

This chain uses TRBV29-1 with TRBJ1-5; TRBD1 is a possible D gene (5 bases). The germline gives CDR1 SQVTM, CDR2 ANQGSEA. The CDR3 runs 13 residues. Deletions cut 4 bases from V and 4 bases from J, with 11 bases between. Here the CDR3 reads CSVVTVFNQPQHF. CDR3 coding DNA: TGCAGCGTTGTGACAGTTTTTAATCAGCCCCAGCATTTT. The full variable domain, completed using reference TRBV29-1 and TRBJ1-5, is SAVISQKPSRDICQRGTSLTIQCQVDSQVTMMFWYRQQPGQSLTLIATANQGSEATYESGFVIDKFPISRPNLTFSTLTVSNMSPEDSSIYLCSVVTVFNQPQHFGDGTRLSIL.

CDR3 DNA: TGCGCCAGCAGCCAAGAGGGGGGATTAGCCAAAAACATTCAGTACTTC. Translating it yields CASSQEGGLAKNIQYF. This chain links TRBV4-3 with TRBJ2-4; tentatively, D is TRBD2 (6 bases). V was shortened by 0 bases and J by 0 bases, with 9 bases between the two germline ends. The CDR3 is made up of 16 amino acids. CDR1 LGHNA and CDR2 YSLEER come from the germline V gene.

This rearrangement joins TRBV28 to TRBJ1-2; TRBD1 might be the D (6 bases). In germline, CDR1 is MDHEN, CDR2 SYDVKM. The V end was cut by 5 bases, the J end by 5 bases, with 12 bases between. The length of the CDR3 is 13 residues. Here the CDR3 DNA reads TGTGCCAGCAGTGGGACAAACATATATGGCTACACCTTC. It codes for CASSGTNIYGYTF.

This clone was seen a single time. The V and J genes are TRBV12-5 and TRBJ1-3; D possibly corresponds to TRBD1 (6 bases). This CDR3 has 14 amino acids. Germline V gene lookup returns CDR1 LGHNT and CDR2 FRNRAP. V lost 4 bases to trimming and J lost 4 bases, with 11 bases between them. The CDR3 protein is CASGSGTPGNTIYF. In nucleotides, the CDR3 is TGTGCTAGTGGTTCCGGGACACCCGGAAACACCATATATTTT.

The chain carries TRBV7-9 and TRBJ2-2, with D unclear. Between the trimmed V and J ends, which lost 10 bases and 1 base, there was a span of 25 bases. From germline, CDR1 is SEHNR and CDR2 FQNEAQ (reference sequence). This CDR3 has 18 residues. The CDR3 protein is CAISHAPINNVNTGELFF. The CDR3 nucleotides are TGTGCCATAAGCCACGCGCCGATTAATAACGTGAACACCGGGGAGCTGTTTTTT.

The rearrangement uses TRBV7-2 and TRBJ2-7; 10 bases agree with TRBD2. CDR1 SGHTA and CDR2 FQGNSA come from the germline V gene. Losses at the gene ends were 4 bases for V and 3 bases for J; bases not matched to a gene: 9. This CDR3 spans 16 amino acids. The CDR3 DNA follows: TGTGCCAGCAGCTCCCCAACTAGCGGGAACATCTACGAGCAGTACTTC. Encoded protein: CASSSPTSGNIYEQYF.

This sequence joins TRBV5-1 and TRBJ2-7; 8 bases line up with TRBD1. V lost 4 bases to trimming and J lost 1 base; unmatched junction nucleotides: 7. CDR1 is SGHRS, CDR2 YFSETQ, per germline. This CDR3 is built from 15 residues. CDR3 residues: CASSQGQGSSYEQYF. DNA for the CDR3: TGCGCCAGCAGCCAAGGACAGGGCTCGTCCTACGAGCAGTACTTC.

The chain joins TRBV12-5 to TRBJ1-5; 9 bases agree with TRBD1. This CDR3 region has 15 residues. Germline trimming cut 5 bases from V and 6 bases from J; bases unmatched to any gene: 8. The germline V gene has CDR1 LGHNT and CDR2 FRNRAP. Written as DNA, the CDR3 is TGTGCTAGTGGTGCCGGGACAGGGTATATTCAGCCCCAGCATTTT. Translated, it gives CASGAGTGYIQPQHF.

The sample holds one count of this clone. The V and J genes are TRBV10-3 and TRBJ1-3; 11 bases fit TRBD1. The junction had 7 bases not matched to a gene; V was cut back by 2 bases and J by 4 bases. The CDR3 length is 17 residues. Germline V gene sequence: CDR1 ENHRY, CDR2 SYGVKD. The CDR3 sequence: CAISEPRGQGAGNTIYF. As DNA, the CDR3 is TGTGCCATCAGTGAGCCCAGAGGACAGGGGGCAGGAAACACCATATATTTT.

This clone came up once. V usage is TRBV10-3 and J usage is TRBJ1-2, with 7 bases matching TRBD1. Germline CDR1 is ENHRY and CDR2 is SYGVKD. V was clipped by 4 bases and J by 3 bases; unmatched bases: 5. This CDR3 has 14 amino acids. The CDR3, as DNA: TGTGCCATCAGTGGAACCACAGGGGACTATGGCTACACCTTC. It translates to CAISGTTGDYGYTF.

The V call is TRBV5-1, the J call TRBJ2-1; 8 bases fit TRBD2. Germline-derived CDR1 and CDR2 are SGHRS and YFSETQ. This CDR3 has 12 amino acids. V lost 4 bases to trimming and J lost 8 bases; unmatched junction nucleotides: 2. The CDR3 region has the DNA TGCGCCAGCAGCCCGGGGGGGGATGAGCAGTTCTTC. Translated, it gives CASSPGGDEQFF.

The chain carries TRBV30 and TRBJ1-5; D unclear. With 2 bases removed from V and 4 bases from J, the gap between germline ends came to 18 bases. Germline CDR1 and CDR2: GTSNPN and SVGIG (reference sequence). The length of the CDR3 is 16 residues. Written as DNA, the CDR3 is TGTGCCTGGAGTACCTCGAGGGCGGCTTCGAATCAGCCCCAGCATTTT. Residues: CAWSTSRAASNQPQHF.

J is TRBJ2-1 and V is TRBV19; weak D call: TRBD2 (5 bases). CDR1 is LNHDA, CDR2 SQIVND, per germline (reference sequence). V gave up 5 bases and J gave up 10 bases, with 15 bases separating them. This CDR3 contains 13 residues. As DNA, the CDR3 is TGTGCCAGTAGTTGGGTCCGGGATCAGGAGCAGTTCTTC. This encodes CASSWVRDQEQFF.

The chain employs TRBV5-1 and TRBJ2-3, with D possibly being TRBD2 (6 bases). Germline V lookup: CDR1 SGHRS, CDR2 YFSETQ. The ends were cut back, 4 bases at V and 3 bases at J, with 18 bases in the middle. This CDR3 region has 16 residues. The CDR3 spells CASSPLGAGGTDTQYF. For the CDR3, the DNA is TGCGCCAGCAGCCCCCTAGGGGCAGGAGGGACAGATACGCAGTATTTT.

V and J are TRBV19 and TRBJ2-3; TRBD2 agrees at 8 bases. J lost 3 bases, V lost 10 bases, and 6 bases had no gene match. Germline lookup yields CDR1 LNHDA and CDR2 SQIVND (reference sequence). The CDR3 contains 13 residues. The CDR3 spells CATGASGTDTQYF. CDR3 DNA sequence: TGTGCCACCGGGGCTAGCGGGACAGATACGCAGTATTTT.

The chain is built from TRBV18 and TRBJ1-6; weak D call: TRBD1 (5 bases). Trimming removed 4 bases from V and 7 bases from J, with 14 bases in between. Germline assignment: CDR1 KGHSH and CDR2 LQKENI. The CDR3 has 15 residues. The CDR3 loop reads CASSLQDPWNSPLHF. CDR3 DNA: TGTGCCAGCTCACTACAGGATCCGTGGAATTCACCCCTCCACTTT. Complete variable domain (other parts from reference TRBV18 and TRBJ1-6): NAGVMQNPRHLVRRRGQEARLRCSPMKGHSHVYWYRQLPEEGLKFMVYLQKENIIDESGMPKERFSAEFPKEGPSILRIQQVVRGDSAAYFCASSLQDPWNSPLHFGNGTRLTVT.

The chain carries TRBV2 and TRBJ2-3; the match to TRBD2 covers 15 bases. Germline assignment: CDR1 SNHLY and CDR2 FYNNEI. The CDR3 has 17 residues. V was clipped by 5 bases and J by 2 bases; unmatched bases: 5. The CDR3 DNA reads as TGTGCCAGCAGTCCCGGGACTAGCGGGAGGAACACAGATACGCAGTATTTT. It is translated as CASSPGTSGRNTDTQYF. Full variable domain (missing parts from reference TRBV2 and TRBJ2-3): EPEVTQTPSHQVTQMGQEVILRCVPISNHLYFYWYRQILGQKVEFLVSFYNNEISEKSEIFDDQFSVERPDGSNFTLKIRSTKLEDSAMYFCASSPGTSGRNTDTQYFGPGTRLTVL.

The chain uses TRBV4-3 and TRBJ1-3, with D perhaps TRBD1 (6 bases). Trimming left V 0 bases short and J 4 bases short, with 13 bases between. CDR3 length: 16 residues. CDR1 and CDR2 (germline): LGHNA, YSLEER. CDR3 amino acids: CASSQEWNREGNTIYF. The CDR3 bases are TGCGCCAGCAGCCAAGAGTGGAACAGGGAAGGAAACACCATATATTTT.

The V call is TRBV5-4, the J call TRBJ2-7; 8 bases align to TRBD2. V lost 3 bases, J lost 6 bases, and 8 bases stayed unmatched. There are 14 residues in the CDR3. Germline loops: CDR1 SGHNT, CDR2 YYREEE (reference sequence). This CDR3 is CASSSPGGASEQYF. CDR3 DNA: TGTGCCAGCAGCTCCCCGGGGGGGGCTTCCGAGCAGTACTTC.

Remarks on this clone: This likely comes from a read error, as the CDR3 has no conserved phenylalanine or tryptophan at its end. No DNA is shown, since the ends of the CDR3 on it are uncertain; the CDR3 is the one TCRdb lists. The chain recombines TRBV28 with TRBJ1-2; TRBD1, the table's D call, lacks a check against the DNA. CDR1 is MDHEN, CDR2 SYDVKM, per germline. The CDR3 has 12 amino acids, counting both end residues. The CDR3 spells CASSHGTGGLGT.

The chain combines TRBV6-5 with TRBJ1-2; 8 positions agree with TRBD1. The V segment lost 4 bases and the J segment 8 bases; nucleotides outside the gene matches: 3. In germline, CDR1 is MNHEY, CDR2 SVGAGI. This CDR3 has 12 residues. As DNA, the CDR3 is TGTGCCAGCAGTTCCGGGACAGGCGGCTACACCTTC. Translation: CASSSGTGGYTF.

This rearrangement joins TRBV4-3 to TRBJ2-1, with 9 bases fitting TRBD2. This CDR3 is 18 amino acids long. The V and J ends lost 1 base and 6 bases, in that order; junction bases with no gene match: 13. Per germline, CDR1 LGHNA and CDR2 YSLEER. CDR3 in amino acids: CASSQVRSSGSESNEQFF. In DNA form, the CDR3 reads TGCGCCAGCAGCCAAGTTAGGAGTAGCGGGAGCGAGAGCAATGAGCAGTTCTTC.

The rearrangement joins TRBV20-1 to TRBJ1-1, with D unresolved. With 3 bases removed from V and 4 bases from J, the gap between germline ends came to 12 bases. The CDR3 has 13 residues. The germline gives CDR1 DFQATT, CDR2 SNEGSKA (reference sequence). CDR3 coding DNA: TGCAGTGCTAGTGAGGGTTCGGGCACTGAAGCTTTCTTT. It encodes CSASEGSGTEAFF.

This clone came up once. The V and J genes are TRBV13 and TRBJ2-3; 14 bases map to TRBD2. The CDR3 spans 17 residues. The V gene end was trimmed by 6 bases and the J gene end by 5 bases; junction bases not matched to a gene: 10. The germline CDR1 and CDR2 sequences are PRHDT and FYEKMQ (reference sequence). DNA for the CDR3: TGTGCCAGCAGTTCCGCCGGGACTAGCGGGAGTAGAGATACGCAGTATTTT. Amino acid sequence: CASSSAGTSGSRDTQYF.